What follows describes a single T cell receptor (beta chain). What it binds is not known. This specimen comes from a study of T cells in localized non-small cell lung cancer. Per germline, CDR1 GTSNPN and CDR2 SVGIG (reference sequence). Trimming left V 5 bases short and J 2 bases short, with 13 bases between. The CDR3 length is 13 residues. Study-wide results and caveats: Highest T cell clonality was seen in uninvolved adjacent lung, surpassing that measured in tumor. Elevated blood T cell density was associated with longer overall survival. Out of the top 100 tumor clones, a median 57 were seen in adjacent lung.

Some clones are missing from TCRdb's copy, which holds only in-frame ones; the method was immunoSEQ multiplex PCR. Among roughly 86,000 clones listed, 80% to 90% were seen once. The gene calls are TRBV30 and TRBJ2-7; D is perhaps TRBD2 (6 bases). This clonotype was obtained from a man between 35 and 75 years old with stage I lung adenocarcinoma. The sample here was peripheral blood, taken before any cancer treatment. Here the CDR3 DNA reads TGTGCCTGGGACGGGGGAGCGGCCTACGAGCAGTACTTC. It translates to CAWDGGAAYEQYF.